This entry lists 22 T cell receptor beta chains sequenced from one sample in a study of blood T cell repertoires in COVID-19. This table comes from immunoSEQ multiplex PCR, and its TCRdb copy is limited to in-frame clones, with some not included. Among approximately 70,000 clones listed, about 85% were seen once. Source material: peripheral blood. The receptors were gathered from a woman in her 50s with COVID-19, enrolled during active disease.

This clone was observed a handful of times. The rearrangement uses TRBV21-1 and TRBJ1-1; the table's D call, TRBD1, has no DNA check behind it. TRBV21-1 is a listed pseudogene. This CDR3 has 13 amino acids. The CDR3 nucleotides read TGTGCCAGCAGCGCCCCCAGGAACACTGAAGCTTTCTTT. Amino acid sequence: CASSAPRNTEAFF.

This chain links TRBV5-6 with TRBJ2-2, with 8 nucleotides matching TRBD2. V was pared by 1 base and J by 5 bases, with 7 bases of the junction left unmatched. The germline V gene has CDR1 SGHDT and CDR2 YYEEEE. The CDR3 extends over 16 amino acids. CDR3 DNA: TGTGCCAGCAGCTTGTCGCAGCGGGAGTGGACCGGGGAGCTGTTTTTT. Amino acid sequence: CASSLSQREWTGELFF.

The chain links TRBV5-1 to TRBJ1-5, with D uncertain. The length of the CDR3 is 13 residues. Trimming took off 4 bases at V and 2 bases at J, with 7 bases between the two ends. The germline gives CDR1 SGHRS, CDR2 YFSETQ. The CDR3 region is CASSPRGNQPQHF. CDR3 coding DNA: TGCGCCAGCAGCCCTCGGGGCAATCAGCCCCAGCATTTT.

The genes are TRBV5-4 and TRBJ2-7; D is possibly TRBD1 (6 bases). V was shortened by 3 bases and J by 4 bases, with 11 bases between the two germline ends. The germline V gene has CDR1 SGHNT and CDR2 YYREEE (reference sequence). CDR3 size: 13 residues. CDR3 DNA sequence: TGTGCCAGCAGCTCTGTTACAGGGTACGAGCAGTACTTC. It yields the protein CASSSVTGYEQYF. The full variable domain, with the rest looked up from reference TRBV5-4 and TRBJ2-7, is ETGVTQSPTHLIKTRGQQVTLRCSSQSGHNTVSWYQQALGQGPQFIFQYYREEENGRGNFPPRFSGLQFPNYSSELNVNALELDDSALYLCASSSVTGYEQYFGPGTRLTVT.

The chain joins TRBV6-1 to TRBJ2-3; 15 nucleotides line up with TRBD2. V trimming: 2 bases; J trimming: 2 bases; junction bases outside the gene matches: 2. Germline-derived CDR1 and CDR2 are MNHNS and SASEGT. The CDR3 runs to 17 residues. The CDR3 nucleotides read TGTGCCAGCAGTGAAAGGACTAGCGGGAGGGACACAGATACGCAGTATTTT. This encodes CASSERTSGRDTDTQYF.

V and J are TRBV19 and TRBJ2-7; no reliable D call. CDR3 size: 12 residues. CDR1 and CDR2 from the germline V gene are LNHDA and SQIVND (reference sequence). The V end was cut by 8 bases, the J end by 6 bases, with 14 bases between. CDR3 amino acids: CASAAELGEQYF. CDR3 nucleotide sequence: TGTGCCAGTGCGGCGGAGCTCGGCGAGCAGTACTTC.

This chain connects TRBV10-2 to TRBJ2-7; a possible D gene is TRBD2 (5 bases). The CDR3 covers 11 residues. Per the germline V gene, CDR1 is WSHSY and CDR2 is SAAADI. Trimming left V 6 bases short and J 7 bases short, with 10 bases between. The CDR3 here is CASSAAGEQYF. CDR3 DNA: TGCGCCAGCAGCGCGGCGGGTGAGCAGTACTTC.

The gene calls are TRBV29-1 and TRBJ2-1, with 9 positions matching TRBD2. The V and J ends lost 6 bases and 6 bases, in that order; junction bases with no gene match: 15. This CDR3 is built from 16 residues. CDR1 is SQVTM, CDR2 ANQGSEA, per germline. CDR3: CSVDPTGLASINEQFF. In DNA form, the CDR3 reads TGCAGCGTCGACCCAACGGGACTAGCTTCGATCAATGAGCAGTTCTTC.

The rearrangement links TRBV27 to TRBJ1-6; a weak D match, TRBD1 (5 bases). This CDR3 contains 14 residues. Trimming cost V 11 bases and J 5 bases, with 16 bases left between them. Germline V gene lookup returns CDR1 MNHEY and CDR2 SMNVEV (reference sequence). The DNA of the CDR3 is TGTGCCCGACCCCCCACGGGGGATAATTCACCCCTCCACTTT. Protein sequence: CARPPTGDNSPLHF.

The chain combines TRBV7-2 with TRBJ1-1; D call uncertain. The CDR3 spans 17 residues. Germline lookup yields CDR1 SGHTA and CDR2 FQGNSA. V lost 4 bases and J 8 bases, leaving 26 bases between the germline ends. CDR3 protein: CASSSPLASSVRREAFF. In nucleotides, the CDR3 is TGTGCCAGCAGCTCCCCCCTCGCCTCTAGTGTCAGGAGGGAAGCTTTCTTT.

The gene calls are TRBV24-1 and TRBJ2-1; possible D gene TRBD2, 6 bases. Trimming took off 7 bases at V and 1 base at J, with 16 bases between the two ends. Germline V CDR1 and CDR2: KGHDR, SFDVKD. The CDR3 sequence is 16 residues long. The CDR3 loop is CATSTVGTFSYNEQFF. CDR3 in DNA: TGTGCCACCAGCACCGTAGGGACTTTTTCCTACAATGAGCAGTTCTTC.

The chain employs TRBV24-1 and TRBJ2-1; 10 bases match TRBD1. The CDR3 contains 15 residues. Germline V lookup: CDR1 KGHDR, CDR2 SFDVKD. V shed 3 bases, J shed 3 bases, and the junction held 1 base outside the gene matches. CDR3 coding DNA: TGTGCCACCAGTGATGGGACAGGGGTCTACAATGAGCAGTTCTTC. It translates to CATSDGTGVYNEQFF.

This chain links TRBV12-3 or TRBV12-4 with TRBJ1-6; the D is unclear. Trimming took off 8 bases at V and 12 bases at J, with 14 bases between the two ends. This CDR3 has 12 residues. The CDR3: CASSVSGGPLHF. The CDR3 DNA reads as TGTGCCAGCTCTGTATCGGGAGGACCCCTCCACTTT.

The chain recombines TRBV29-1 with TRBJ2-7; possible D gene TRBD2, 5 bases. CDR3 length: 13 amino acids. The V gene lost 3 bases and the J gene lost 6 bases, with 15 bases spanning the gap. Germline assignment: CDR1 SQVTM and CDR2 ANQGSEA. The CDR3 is CSVDSPRGGEQYF. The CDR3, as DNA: TGCAGCGTTGACTCTCCCCGCGGAGGCGAGCAGTACTTC.

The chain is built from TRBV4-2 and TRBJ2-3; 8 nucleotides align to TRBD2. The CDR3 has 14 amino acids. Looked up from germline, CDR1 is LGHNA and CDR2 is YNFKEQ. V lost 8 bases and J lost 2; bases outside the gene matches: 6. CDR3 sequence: CASRRTSNTDTQYF. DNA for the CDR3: TGTGCCAGCCGCCGGACTAGCAACACAGATACGCAGTATTTT.

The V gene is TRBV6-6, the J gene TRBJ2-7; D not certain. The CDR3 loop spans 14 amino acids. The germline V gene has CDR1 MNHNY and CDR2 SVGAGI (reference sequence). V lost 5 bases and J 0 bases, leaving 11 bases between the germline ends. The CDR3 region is CASSSTRHSYEQYF. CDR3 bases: TGTGCCAGCAGTAGTACTCGCCACTCCTACGAGCAGTACTTC.

CDR3 in DNA: TGTGCCAGCATTCCCACTGTGAGACTAGAGGGAAATGAGCAGTTCTTC. Its translation is CASIPTVRLEGNEQFF. The chain couples TRBV28 to TRBJ2-1, with D possibly TRBD2 on 6 matching bases. CDR1 and CDR2 from the germline V gene are MDHEN and SYDVKM. This CDR3 region has 16 residues. V lost 7 bases and J 7 bases, leaving 23 bases between the germline ends.

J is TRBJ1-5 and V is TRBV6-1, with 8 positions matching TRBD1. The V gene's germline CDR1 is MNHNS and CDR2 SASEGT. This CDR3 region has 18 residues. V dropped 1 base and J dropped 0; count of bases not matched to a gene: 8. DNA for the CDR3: TGTGCCAGCAGTGAAGAAAGGACAGGGCCTTATAGCAATCAGCCCCAGCATTTT. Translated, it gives CASSEERTGPYSNQPQHF.

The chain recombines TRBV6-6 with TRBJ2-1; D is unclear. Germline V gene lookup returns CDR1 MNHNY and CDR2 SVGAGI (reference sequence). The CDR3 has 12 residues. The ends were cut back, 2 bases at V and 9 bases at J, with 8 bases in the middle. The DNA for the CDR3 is TGTGCCAGCAGTTACCTTAGAGGTGAGCAGTTCTTC. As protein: CASSYLRGEQFF.

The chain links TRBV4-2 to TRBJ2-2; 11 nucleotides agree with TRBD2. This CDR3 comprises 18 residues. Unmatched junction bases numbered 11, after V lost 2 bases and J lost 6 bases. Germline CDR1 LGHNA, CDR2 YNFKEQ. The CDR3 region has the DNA TGTGCCAGCAGCCAACCTTCCGCGGGACTAGCGGCCTCCGGGGAGCTGTTTTTT. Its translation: CASSQPSAGLAASGELFF.

CDR3 nucleotides: TGTGCCAGCAGCTTAGGCGGGGAGGGAAATGAAAAACTGTTTTTT. Translating it yields CASSLGGEGNEKLFF. The chain has TRBV7-2 and TRBJ1-4; no reliable D call. V lost 1 base to trimming and J lost 5 bases, with 11 bases between them. The CDR3 runs to 15 residues. Germline CDR1 and CDR2: SGHTA and FQGNSA.

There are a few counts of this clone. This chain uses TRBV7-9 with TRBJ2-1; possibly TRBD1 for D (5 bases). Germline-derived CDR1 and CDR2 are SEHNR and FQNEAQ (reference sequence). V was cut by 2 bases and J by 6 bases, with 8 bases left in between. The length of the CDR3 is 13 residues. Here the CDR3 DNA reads TGTGCCAGCAGCTTACACGACAGCAATGAGCAGTTCTTC. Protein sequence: CASSLHDSNEQFF.